This T cell receptor beta chain derives from a study of cytomegalovirus exposure and HLA in healthy donors. General study findings and limits: The authors reported that TCR beta sequences could predict HLA-A and HLA-B alleles. These predictions were accurate for most subjects in the first cohort.

Use of 60 Vbeta and 13 Jbeta primers characterized the PCR. Here immunoSEQ multiplex PCR was the method, and the copy in TCRdb shows in-frame clones only, minus some. The data hold approximately 40,000 clones, with around 82% observed a single time. This CDR3 is built from 13 residues. Deletions cut 2 bases from V and 3 bases from J, with 8 bases between. CDR1 LGHNA and CDR2 YSLEER come from the germline V gene. In regard to this clone: The antigen is not known.

Specimen: PBMCs. The receptor's source is a woman younger than 35 in good health and CMV-seropositive. J is TRBJ2-7 and V is TRBV4-3; D gene uncertain. This chain's CDR3 is CASSQSLLYEQYF. CDR3 DNA sequence: TGCGCCAGCAGCCAATCCTTACTCTACGAGCAGTACTTC.